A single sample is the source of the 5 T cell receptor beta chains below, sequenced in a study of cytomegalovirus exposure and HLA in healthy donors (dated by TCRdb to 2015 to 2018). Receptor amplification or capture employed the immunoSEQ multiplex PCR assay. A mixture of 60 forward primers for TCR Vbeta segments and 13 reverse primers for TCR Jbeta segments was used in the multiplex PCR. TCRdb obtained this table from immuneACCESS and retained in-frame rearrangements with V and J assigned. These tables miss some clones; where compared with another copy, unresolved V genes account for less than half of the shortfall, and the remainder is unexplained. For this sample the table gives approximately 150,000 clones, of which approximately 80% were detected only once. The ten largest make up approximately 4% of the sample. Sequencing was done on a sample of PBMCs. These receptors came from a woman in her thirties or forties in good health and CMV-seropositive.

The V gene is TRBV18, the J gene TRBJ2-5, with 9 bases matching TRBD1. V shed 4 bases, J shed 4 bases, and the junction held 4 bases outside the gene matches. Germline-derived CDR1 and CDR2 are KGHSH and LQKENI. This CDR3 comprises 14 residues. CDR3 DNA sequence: TGTGCCAGCTCACGGACAGGGGTTGGAGAGACCCAGTACTTC. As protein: CASSRTGVGETQYF.

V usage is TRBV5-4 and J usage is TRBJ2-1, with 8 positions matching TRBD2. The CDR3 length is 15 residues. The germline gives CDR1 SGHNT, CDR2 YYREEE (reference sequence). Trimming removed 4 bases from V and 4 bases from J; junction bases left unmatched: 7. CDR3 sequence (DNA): TGTGCCAGCAGCCGCAGCGGGAGTAATTACAATGAGCAGTTCTTC. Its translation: CASSRSGSNYNEQFF.

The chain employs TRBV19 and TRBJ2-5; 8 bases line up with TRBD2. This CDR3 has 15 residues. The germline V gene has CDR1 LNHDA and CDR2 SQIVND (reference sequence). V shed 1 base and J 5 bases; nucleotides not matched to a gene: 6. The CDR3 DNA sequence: TGTGCCAGTAGTATAGCGGGAGGGCCAGGGGAGACCCAGTACTTC. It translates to CASSIAGGPGETQYF.

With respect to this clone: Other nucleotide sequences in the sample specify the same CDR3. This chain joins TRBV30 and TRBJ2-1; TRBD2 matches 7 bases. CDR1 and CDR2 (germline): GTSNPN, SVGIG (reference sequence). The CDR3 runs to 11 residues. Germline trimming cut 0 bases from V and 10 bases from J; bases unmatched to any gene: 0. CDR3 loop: CAWSVRGEQFF. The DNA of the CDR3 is TGTGCCTGGAGTGTGCGGGGGGAGCAGTTCTTC.

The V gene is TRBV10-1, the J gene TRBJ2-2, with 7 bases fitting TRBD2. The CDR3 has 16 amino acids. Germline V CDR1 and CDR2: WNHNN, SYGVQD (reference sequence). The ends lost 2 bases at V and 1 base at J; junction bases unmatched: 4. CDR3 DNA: TGCGCCAGCAGTGAGGGAGCGGGGTTGAACACCGGGGAGCTGTTTTTT. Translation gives CASSEGAGLNTGELFF.